This T cell receptor beta chain was obtained from a study of T-cell reconstitution after alpha-beta-depleted transplantation in children. Findings and limits, study-wide: When one year had passed after transplant, most T-cell counts and diversity came from newly produced T cells.

On this clonotype: Its antigen is unknown.

This sample's TCRbeta library carried unique molecular identifier barcodes. TCRdb analysed the PCR reads with MiXCR anew, one entry per CDR3 protein. The profile covers about 580,000 distinct CDR3 sequences, with roughly 23% appearing a single time and approximately 14% taken by the ten largest. Germline V gene sequence: CDR1 SNHLY, CDR2 FYNNEI. V trimming: 7 bases; J trimming: 3 bases; junction bases outside the gene matches: 9. There are 14 residues in the CDR3. The chain links TRBV2 to TRBJ2-7; 7 nucleotides match TRBD1. Material: PBMCs, mostly from graft donor cells, obtained 360 days after TCRalphabeta/CD19-depleted stem cell transplant. The receptor comes from a boy younger than two who had a stem cell transplant for acute myeloid leukemia, so the T cells may come from the graft donor. In DNA, the CDR3 is TGTGCCAGCATCCGACAGGGATCCTTCTACGAGCAGTACTTC. It translates to CASIRQGSFYEQYF.